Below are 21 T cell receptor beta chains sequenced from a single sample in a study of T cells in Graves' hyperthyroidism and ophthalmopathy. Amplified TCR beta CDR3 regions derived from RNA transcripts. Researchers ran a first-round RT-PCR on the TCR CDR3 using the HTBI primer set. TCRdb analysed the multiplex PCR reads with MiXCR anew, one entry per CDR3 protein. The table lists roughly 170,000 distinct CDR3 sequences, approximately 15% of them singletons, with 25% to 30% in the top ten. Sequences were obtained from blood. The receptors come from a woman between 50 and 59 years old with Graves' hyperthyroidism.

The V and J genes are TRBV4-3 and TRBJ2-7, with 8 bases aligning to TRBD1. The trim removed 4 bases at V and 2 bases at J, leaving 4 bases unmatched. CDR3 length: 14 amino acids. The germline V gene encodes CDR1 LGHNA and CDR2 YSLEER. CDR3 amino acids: CASSLRQGTYEQYF. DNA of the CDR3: TGCGCCAGCAGCCTTCGACAGGGGACCTACGAGCAGTACTTC.

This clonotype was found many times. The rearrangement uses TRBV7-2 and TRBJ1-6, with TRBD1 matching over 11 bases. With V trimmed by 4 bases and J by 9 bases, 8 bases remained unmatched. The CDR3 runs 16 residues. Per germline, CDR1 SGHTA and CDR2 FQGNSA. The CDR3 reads CASSSGQGGSGSPLHF. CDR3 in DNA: TGTGCCAGCAGCTCGGGACAGGGGGGGAGTGGTTCACCCCTCCACTTT.

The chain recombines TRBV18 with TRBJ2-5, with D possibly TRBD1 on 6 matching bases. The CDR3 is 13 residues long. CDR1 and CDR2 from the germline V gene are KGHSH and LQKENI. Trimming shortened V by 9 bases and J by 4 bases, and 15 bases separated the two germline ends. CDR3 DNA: TGTGCCAGTCACAGGGATGTTGGAGAGACCCAGTACTTC. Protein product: CASHRDVGETQYF.

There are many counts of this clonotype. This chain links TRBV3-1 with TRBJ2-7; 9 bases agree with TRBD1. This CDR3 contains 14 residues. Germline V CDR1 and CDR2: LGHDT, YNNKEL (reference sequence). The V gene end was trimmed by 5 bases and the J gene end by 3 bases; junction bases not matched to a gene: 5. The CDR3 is CASSIRDRDYEQYF. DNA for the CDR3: TGTGCCAGCAGCATACGGGACAGGGACTACGAGCAGTACTTC.

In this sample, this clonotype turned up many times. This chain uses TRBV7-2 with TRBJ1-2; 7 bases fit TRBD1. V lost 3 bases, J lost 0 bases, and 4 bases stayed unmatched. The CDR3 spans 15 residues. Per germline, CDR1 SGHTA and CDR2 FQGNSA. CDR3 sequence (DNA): TGTGCCAGCAGCTTCCGGCAGGGGGCTAACTATGGCTACACCTTC. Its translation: CASSFRQGANYGYTF.

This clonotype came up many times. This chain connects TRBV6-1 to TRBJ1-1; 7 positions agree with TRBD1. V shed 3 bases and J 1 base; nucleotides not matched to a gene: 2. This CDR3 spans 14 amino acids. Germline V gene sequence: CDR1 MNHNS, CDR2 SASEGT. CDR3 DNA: TGTGCCAGCAGTGAGTACAGGGGGAACACTGAAGCTTTCTTT. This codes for CASSEYRGNTEAFF.

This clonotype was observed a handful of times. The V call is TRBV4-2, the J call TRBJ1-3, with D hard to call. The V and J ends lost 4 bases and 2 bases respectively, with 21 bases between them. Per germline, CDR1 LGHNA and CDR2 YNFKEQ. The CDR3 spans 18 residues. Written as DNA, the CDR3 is TGTGCCAGCAGCCCATGGGTCCAGGACGGAAATCCTGGAAACACCATATATTTT. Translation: CASSPWVQDGNPGNTIYF.

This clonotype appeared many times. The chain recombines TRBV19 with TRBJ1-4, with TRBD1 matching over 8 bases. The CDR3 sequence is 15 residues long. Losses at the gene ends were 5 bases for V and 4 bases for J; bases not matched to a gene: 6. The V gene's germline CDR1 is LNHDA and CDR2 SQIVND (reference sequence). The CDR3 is CASSAPGGVNEKLFF. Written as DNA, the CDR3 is TGTGCCAGTAGTGCTCCAGGGGGCGTTAATGAAAAACTGTTTTTT. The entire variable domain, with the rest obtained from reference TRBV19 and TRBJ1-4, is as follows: DGGITQSPKYLFRKEGQNVTLSCEQNLNHDAMYWYRQDPGQGLRLIYYSQIVNDFQKGDIAEGYSVSREKKESFPLTVTSAQKNPTAFYLCASSAPGGVNEKLFFGSGTQLSVL.

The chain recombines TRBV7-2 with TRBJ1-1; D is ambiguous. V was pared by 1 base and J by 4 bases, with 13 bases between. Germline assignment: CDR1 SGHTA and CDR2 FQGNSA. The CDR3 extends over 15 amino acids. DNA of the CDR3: TGTGCCAGCAGCTTAGGTCCGGGTTTCAGCACTGAAGCTTTCTTT. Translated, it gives CASSLGPGFSTEAFF.

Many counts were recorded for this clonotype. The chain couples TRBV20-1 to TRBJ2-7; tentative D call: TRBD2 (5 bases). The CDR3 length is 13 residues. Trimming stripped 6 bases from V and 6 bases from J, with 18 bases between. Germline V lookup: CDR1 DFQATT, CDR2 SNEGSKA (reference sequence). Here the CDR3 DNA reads TGCAGTGCCACGGTGGAGGCGGGTTCCGAGCAGTACTTC. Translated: CSATVEAGSEQYF.

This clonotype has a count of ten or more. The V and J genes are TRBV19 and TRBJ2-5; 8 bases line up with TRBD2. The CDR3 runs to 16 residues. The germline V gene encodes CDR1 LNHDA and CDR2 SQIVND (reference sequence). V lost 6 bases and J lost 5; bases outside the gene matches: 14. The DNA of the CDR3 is TGTGCCAGTAGCCCGCAAAGGGCGGGGGGCACTGAGACCCAGTACTTC. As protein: CASSPQRAGGTETQYF.

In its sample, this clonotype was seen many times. DNA for the CDR3: TGCGCCAGCAGCTTTCGGCCAGGCAACAATCAGCCCCAGCATTTT. Translation: CASSFRPGNNQPQHF. This rearrangement joins TRBV5-1 to TRBJ1-5; D not certain. Trimming pared 2 bases from V and 3 bases from J, leaving 12 bases between. This CDR3 is built from 15 residues. Germline values: CDR1 SGHRS, CDR2 YFSETQ.

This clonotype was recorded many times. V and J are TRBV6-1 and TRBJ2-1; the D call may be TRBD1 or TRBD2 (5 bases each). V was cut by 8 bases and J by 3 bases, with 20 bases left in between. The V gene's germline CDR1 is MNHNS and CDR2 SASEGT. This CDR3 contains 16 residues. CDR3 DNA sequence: TGTGCCAGCCGGGACCCGGATCTGTTTTTCTACAATGAGCAGTTCTTC. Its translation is CASRDPDLFFYNEQFF.

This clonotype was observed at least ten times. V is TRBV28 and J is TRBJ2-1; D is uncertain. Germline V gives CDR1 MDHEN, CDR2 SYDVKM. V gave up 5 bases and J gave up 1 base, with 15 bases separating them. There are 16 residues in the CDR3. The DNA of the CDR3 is TGTGCCAGCAGTCCATCACAGTCCCTGTCCTACAATGAGCAGTTCTTC. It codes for CASSPSQSLSYNEQFF.

The CDR3 nucleotides are TGTGCCAGCTCACCACTCGACCGACCAGGGACAGGGAGGAACACTGAAGCTTTCTTT. This translates into CASSPLDRPGTGRNTEAFF. The chain is built from TRBV18 and TRBJ1-1, with 9 bases lining up with TRBD1. Germline V CDR1 and CDR2: KGHSH, LQKENI. The CDR3 spans 19 residues. V lost 1 base, J lost 1 base, and 13 bases stayed unmatched.

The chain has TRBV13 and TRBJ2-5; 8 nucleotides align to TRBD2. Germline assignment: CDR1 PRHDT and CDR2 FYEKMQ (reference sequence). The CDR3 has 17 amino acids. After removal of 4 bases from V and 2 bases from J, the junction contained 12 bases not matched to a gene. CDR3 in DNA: TGTGCCAGCAGCTCTCCTTTTGCGGGAGGACGACAAGAGACCCAGTACTTC. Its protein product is CASSSPFAGGRQETQYF.

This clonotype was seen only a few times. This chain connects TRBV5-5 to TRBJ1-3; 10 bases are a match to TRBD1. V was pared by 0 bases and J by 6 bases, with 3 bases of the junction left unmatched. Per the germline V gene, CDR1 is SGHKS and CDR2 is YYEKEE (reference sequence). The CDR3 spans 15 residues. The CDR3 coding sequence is TGTGCCAGCAGCTTGGCCGGGACAGGGGTAAACACCATATATTTT. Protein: CASSLAGTGVNTIYF.

The CDR3 DNA follows: TGTGCCAGCAGCTTCGGGGCAGCCTACGAGCAGTACTTC. It specifies CASSFGAAYEQYF. The chain has TRBV7-2 and TRBJ2-7; D is tentatively TRBD1 or TRBD2 (5 bases each). CDR1 is SGHTA and CDR2 is FQGNSA in the germline V gene. The CDR3 is 13 amino acids. Trimming pared 3 bases from V and 2 bases from J, leaving 8 bases between.

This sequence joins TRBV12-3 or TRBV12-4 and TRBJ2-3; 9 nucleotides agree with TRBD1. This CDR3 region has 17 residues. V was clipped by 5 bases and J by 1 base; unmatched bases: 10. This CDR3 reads CASSPGTGSLRTDTQYF. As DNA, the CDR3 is TGTGCCAGCAGTCCCGGGACAGGGTCCCTCCGCACAGATACGCAGTATTTT.

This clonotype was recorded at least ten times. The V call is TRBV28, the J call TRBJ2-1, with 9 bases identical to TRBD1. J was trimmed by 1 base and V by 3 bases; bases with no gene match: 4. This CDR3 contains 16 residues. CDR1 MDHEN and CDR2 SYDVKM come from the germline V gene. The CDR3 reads CASSFAGTGSYNEQFF. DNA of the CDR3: TGTGCCAGCAGTTTTGCCGGGACAGGGTCCTACAATGAGCAGTTCTTC.

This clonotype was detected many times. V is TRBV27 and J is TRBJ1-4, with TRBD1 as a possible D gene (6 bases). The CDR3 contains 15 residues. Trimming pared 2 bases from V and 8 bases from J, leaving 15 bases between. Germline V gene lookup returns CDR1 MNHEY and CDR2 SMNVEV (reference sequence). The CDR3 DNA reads TGTGCCAGCAGTTTAGGAGGGGGGATAGGGGAAAAACTGTTTTTT. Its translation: CASSLGGGIGEKLFF.